This T cell receptor beta chain emerged from a study of cytomegalovirus exposure and HLA in healthy donors. Each donor's status was that of a healthy bone marrow donor. PCR involved 60 Vbeta and 13 Jbeta primers. Generated by immunoSEQ multiplex PCR, the TCRdb table keeps only in-frame clones and is missing some. The sample contains a few hundred thousand clones, 65% to 90% of which appear only once. The germline V gene encodes CDR1 PRHDT and CDR2 FYEKMQ (reference sequence). V dropped 2 bases and J dropped 0 bases, with 11 bases sitting between them. This CDR3 contains 16 residues. This clonotype originated in a girl aged 10 to 17 in good health and CMV-seronegative. Sequencing was performed on PBMCs. The J gene is TRBJ1-3, the V gene TRBV13; D is unclear. The CDR3 protein is CASSLNQAISGNTIYF. The CDR3 DNA is TGTGCCAGCAGCTTAAATCAGGCGATCTCTGGAAACACCATATATTTT.